A selection of T cell receptor beta chains follows, all from one sample in a study of cytomegalovirus exposure and HLA in healthy donors. Some clones are missing from TCRdb's copy, which holds only in-frame ones; the method was immunoSEQ multiplex PCR. The sample has 160,000 or so clones, 84% seen once; the top ten hold 1%. The sequenced material came from PBMCs. The receptors derive from a man younger than 45 in good health and CMV-seronegative. Each CDR3 is given with its conserved first and last residue.

v_call cdr3_aa
TRBV23-1 CASSQSLFPDEQYF
TRBV25-1 CASSDLGAGGKADTQYF
TRBV5-4 CASSPFGEGVYGYTF
TRBV28 CASRRDQENTEAFF
TRBV7-6 CASSFGRGNGYTF
TRBV13 CASSMYRGRLGNSPLHF
TRBV27 CASSFGLAGGSTGELFF
TRBV6-1 CASSVSGTEYLNTEAFF
TRBV27 CASRPDRGAYNEQFF
TRBV18 CASSPQGAGIYEQYF
TRBV5-1 CASSAQGFGSGNTIYF
TRBV16 CASSQYGRGQYNEQFF
TRBV6-5 CASSYSLNNEQFF
TRBV5-1 CASSLGDRGAGYTF
TRBV5-1 CASSLMTAPGLAGGTKTQYF
TRBV9 CASSTGREETQYF
TRBV7-9 CASSLPGGGTDTQYF
TRBV28 CASSHRLFQETQYF
TRBV5-1 CASSYGRQGRYEQYF
TRBV7-2 CASSHPDSTSGFF
TRBV6-5 CASRPDGLNEKLFF
TRBV2 CASEARTDTQYF
TRBV19 CASSLTRTSGGAADTQYF
TRBV6-1 CASSEFGNRGSPTLLEQFF
TRBV5-1 CASSLGRQGATDYGYTF
TRBV9 CASSVAEQGGYEQYF
TRBV2 CASSWAKIEAFF
TRBV19 CASSIDREGANTGELFF
TRBV5-1 CASSSSTGRSYEQYF
TRBV18 CASSTGGLETQYF
TRBV10-3 CAIRGTGGVEFF
TRBV9 CASSVVERARGNEQYF
TRBV9 CASSVAGGGTEAFF
TRBV2 CASSEGRGLYGYTF
TRBV18 CASSPRGTGLGTEAFF
TRBV28 CASRTTGNTEAFF
TRBV19 CASSNRGGEQYF
TRBV7-3 CASSLFSGSSYNEQFF
TRBV15 CATSRDGGGGGSYNEQFF
TRBV27 CASRHTGTESNQPQHF
TRBV7-8 CASNRDGETQYF
TRBV10-3 CAISRDISSQSYTF
TRBV7-2 CASSPPGQGDAKLFF
TRBV7-9 CASTPRGKSTDTQYF
TRBV6-1 CASIPTPTNEKLFF
TRBV10-3 CAISVTDTQYF
TRBV5-1 CASSLAGDQETQYF
TRBV2 CASSSGRGAGELFF